The 28 T cell receptor beta chains in this list originate from one sample, sequenced in a study of cytomegalovirus exposure and HLA in healthy donors. Use of 60 Vbeta and 13 Jbeta primers characterized the PCR. Only in-frame clones appear in the TCRdb table, and some are missing; sequencing was by immunoSEQ multiplex PCR. The table records fewer than 200,000 clones, around 72% of them present only once. The sequencing input was PBMCs. These receptors all come from a female donor in good health and CMV-seronegative.

The chain carries TRBV29-1 and TRBJ1-1, with 7 bases fitting TRBD1. J lost 7 bases, V lost 5 bases, and 19 bases had no gene match. The V gene's germline CDR1 is SQVTM and CDR2 ANQGSEA. This CDR3 contains 16 residues. This chain's CDR3 is CSVNFRDSALKIEAFF. As DNA, the CDR3 is TGCAGCGTTAATTTCCGGGACAGCGCATTAAAGATTGAAGCTTTCTTT.

V and J are TRBV21-1 and TRBJ1-5; the table's D call, TRBD1, was not checked against the DNA. TRBV21-1 has pseudogene status. The CDR3 is 16 amino acids. The DNA for the CDR3 is TGTGCCAGCAGCAGATTACAGGAAACTAGCAATCAGCCCCAGCATTTT. Its protein product is CASSRLQETSNQPQHF.

This clone was detected only a few times. This chain connects TRBV14 to TRBJ2-1; 7 positions match TRBD2. Unmatched junction bases numbered 2, after V lost 0 bases and J lost 0 bases. Germline CDR1 SGHDN, CDR2 FVKESK. CDR3 length: 16 amino acids. The CDR3 nucleotides are TGTGCCAGCAGCCAAGACCGCGGGAGCTCCTACAATGAGCAGTTCTTC. Its protein is CASSQDRGSSYNEQFF.

This clone was detected only once. V gene TRBV19 combines with J gene TRBJ1-2, with 8 nucleotides matching TRBD1. The V segment lost 7 bases and the J segment 7 bases; nucleotides outside the gene matches: 5. CDR1 and CDR2 (germline): LNHDA, SQIVND (reference sequence). CDR3 size: 12 residues. The CDR3 region has the DNA TGTGCCAGTACCCGGACAGGGTTTGGCTACACCTTC. Its translation: CASTRTGFGYTF.

The rearrangement links TRBV13 to TRBJ1-5; D is possibly TRBD1 (6 bases). The CDR3 length is 15 residues. The germline CDR1 and CDR2 sequences are PRHDT and FYEKMQ (reference sequence). The ends were cut back, 3 bases at V and 2 bases at J, with 11 bases in the middle. Written as DNA, the CDR3 is TGTGCCAGCAGCTTGAGAGGGGGAGGCAATCAGCCCCAGCATTTT. Protein product: CASSLRGGGNQPQHF.

This clone was observed a single time. The chain recombines TRBV5-5 with TRBJ2-7; the D is unclear. Trimming left V 0 bases short and J 7 bases short, with 8 bases between. This CDR3 spans 12 amino acids. Germline V gene sequence: CDR1 SGHKS, CDR2 YYEKEE (reference sequence). The CDR3 DNA reads as TGTGCCAGCAGCTTGGGTACTTCGGAGCAGTACTTC. Its translation is CASSLGTSEQYF.

This clone came up once. The V gene is TRBV2, the J gene TRBJ2-1, with 9 nucleotides matching TRBD1. Unmatched junction bases numbered 6, after V lost 4 bases and J lost 5 bases. The CDR3 is 15 amino acids. CDR1 and CDR2 (germline): SNHLY, FYNNEI. The CDR3 loop reads CASSVRTGVNNEQFF. CDR3 DNA sequence: TGTGCCAGCAGTGTGAGGACAGGGGTAAACAATGAGCAGTTCTTC.

This rearrangement joins TRBV9 to TRBJ2-1; 10 bases are shared with TRBD2. The CDR3 has 16 residues. CDR1 and CDR2 (germline): SGDLS, YYNGEE. The junction had 13 bases not matched to a gene; V was cut back by 6 bases and J by 7 bases. Here the CDR3 reads CASNHQGASGRNEQFF. The DNA of the CDR3 is TGTGCCAGCAATCATCAGGGGGCTAGCGGGAGAAATGAGCAGTTCTTC.

The chain has TRBV9 and TRBJ2-3; 7 bases are a match to TRBD1. The CDR3 is 16 amino acids. Unmatched junction bases numbered 10, after V lost 4 bases and J lost 2 bases. Germline loops: CDR1 SGDLS, CDR2 YYNGEE. CDR3 region: CASSPHVGGITDTQYF. In nucleotides, the CDR3 is TGTGCCAGCAGCCCCCATGTAGGGGGCATCACAGATACGCAGTATTTT.

The chain employs TRBV7-2 and TRBJ1-2, with D possibly being TRBD1 (6 bases). V was clipped by 5 bases and J by 4 bases, with 17 bases between them. Germline V gene lookup returns CDR1 SGHTA and CDR2 FQGNSA. The CDR3 contains 15 residues. In DNA form, the CDR3 reads TGTGCCAGCAGCCGAGCCCGGGCCAGGGGCTATGGCTACACCTTC. It encodes CASSRARARGYGYTF. Variable domain in full (rest from reference TRBV7-2 and TRBJ1-2): GAGVSQSPSNKVTEKGKDVELRCDPISGHTALYWYRQSLGQGLEFLIYFQGNSAPDKSGLPSDRFSAERTGGSVSTLTIQRTQQEDSAVYLCASSRARARGYGYTFGSGTRLTVV.

The V call is TRBV7-2, the J call TRBJ2-1; 9 nucleotides align to TRBD2. Germline V lookup: CDR1 SGHTA, CDR2 FQGNSA. The CDR3 spans 15 residues. Trimming at V came to 5 bases and at J to 4 bases, leaving 6 bases not matched to a gene. In DNA form, the CDR3 reads TGTGCCAGCAGCGACGGACTAGCGAGATACAATGAGCAGTTCTTC. Protein: CASSDGLARYNEQFF.

CDR3 sequence: CASSRTLIYEQYF. The DNA of the CDR3 is TGTGCCAGCAGCCGGACACTGATCTACGAGCAGTACTTC. V is TRBV14 and J is TRBJ2-7; maybe TRBD1 (5 bases). Germline CDR1 reads SGHDN; CDR2 reads FVKESK. This CDR3 contains 13 residues. V gave up 4 bases and J gave up 3 bases, with 10 bases separating them.

The V gene is TRBV6-1, the J gene TRBJ1-2; 8 bases line up with TRBD1. V trimming: 5 bases; J trimming: 14 bases; junction bases outside the gene matches: 13. The CDR3 runs to 13 residues. The germline CDR1 and CDR2 sequences are MNHNS and SASEGT. DNA of the CDR3: TGTGCCAGCAGTTTCCCGGGACAGGAGACCCATACCTTC. This codes for CASSFPGQETHTF.

The rearrangement joins TRBV6-6 to TRBJ2-7; D perhaps matches TRBD2 (5 bases). The CDR3 is 14 amino acids. Germline V gives CDR1 MNHNY, CDR2 SVGAGI (reference sequence). V was clipped by 7 bases and J by 2 bases, with 15 bases between them. For the CDR3, the DNA is TGTGCCAGCACCCCCCGAGAGGGAGCCTACGAGCAGTACTTC. Translating gives CASTPREGAYEQYF.

V gene TRBV5-1 combines with J gene TRBJ1-1; D gene unclear. Germline CDR1 is SGHRS and CDR2 is YFSETQ. The CDR3 loop spans 13 amino acids. The V and J ends lost 2 bases and 7 bases respectively, with 12 bases between them. CDR3 sequence: CASSFEPRGEAFF. Here the CDR3 DNA reads TGCGCCAGCAGCTTCGAACCCCGCGGTGAAGCTTTCTTT.

The rearrangement uses TRBV7-2 and TRBJ2-4, with 8 bases matching TRBD2. The CDR3 covers 16 residues. CDR1 and CDR2 from the germline V gene are SGHTA and FQGNSA. The J segment lost 3 bases and the V segment lost 5 bases, leaving 9 bases of the junction unmatched. The CDR3 sequence is CASSPTAGGVKNIQYF. Written as DNA, the CDR3 is TGTGCCAGCAGCCCCACCGCGGGAGGAGTCAAAAACATTCAGTACTTC.

V gene TRBV27 combines with J gene TRBJ1-5; 7 bases align to TRBD1. The CDR3 runs 14 residues. With V trimmed by 6 bases and J by 3 bases, 5 bases remained unmatched. Germline CDR1 reads MNHEY; CDR2 reads SMNVEV (reference sequence). The CDR3 protein is CASRPEGANQPQHF. As DNA, the CDR3 is TGTGCCAGCAGACCCGAGGGGGCCAATCAGCCCCAGCATTTT.

This chain uses TRBV18 with TRBJ2-3; 11 nucleotides align to TRBD2. The junction had 8 bases not matched to a gene; V was cut back by 3 bases and J by 6 bases. This CDR3 has 16 amino acids. CDR1 and CDR2 from the germline V gene are KGHSH and LQKENI. The CDR3 coding sequence is TGTGCCAGCTCACCCCAGACTAGCGGGGCCCTGGATACGCAGTATTTT. This encodes CASSPQTSGALDTQYF.

The chain links TRBV29-1 to TRBJ2-7; 8 bases match TRBD2. The CDR3 totals 12 residues. Germline V gene data show CDR1 as SQVTM and CDR2 as ANQGSEA. V was pared by 7 bases and J by 3 bases, with 5 bases of the junction left unmatched. CDR3: CSAAGGSYEQYF. The CDR3 nucleotides read TGCAGCGCCGCGGGGGGAAGCTACGAGCAGTACTTC.

The V call is TRBV5-5, the J call TRBJ2-7; 8 bases line up with TRBD1. The V gene's germline CDR1 is SGHKS and CDR2 YYEKEE (reference sequence). V dropped 1 base and J dropped 3; count of bases not matched to a gene: 0. CDR3 length equals 13 residues. The CDR3 sequence is CASSLTGGYEQYF. In nucleotides, the CDR3 is TGTGCCAGCAGCTTGACAGGGGGCTACGAGCAGTACTTC.

CDR3 DNA: TGTGCCAGCAGCTTGGTGATAGCGTTCTCCTACAATGAGCAGTTCTTC. Its translation is CASSLVIAFSYNEQFF. V gene TRBV5-4 combines with J gene TRBJ2-1, with D maybe TRBD2 (5 bases). Per germline, CDR1 SGHNT and CDR2 YYREEE (reference sequence). Trimming pared 0 bases from V and 0 bases from J, leaving 10 bases between. The CDR3 has 16 residues.

The chain combines TRBV19 with TRBJ2-6, with no clear D. Per germline, CDR1 LNHDA and CDR2 SQIVND (reference sequence). The CDR3 sequence is 15 residues long. The germline V and J ends were trimmed by 4 bases and 0 bases, with 7 bases remaining between them. This CDR3 reads CASSTVSSGANVLTF. The CDR3, as DNA: TGTGCCAGTAGTACGGTTTCCTCTGGGGCCAACGTCCTGACTTTC.

Concerning this clone itself: Within the sample, other DNA sequences also encode this same CDR3. The chain carries TRBV6-6 and TRBJ2-4; 8 nucleotides align to TRBD1. Germline lookup yields CDR1 MNHNY and CDR2 SVGAGI (reference sequence). This CDR3 region has 14 residues. J gave up 6 bases and V 0 bases, and 1 base lay outside the gene matches. The CDR3: CASSYSGQGNIQYF. In DNA, the CDR3 is TGTGCCAGCAGTTACTCCGGACAGGGAAACATTCAGTACTTC.

The chain is built from TRBV7-9 and TRBJ1-4; 7 positions match TRBD1. The CDR3 length is 12 residues. Germline V gives CDR1 SEHNR, CDR2 FQNEAQ (reference sequence). Trimming removed 11 bases from V and 8 bases from J; junction bases left unmatched: 8. Here the CDR3 reads CAGTGVGEKLFF. The CDR3 DNA is TGTGCCGGAACAGGGGTCGGGGAAAAACTGTTTTTT.

This chain uses TRBV4-1 with TRBJ1-5, with D perhaps matching TRBD1 (5 bases). CDR3 size: 16 residues. The V end was cut by 4 bases, the J end by 3 bases, with 16 bases between. The V gene's germline CDR1 is MGHRA and CDR2 YSYEKL. This CDR3 reads CASSPEAGGINQPQHF. The DNA of the CDR3 is TGCGCCAGCAGCCCCGAGGCTGGGGGGATCAATCAGCCCCAGCATTTT.

This clone showed up just a few times. The chain uses TRBV6-6 and TRBJ2-3; tentative D call: TRBD2 (7 bases). Germline CDR1 MNHNY, CDR2 SVGAGI (reference sequence). V dropped 8 bases and J dropped 3 bases, with 21 bases sitting between them. The length of the CDR3 is 16 residues. CDR3 sequence reads: CASAKGGGGVTDTQYF. CDR3 coding DNA: TGTGCCAGCGCCAAGGGAGGGGGAGGGGTAACAGATACGCAGTATTTT.

This sequence joins TRBV6-5 and TRBJ2-3; TRBD2 matches at 7 bases. The V gene's germline CDR1 is MNHEY and CDR2 SVGAGI. The trim removed 7 bases at V and 4 bases at J, leaving 11 bases unmatched. CDR3 length: 15 residues. CDR3 region: CASTPFREGADTQYF. For the CDR3, the DNA is TGTGCCAGCACCCCTTTCAGGGAGGGCGCAGATACGCAGTATTTT.

This clone was detected only a few times. The gene calls are TRBV19 and TRBJ1-1, with D unresolved. This CDR3 comprises 11 residues. Germline V gene lookup returns CDR1 LNHDA and CDR2 SQIVND (reference sequence). V gave up 7 bases and J gave up 8 bases, with 11 bases separating them. CDR3 region: CASTAGSEAFF. The CDR3 region has the DNA TGTGCCAGTACAGCGGGGTCAGAAGCTTTCTTT.